A selection of T cell receptor beta chains follows, all from one sample in a study of blood T cell repertoires in COVID-19. Repertoires were generated with immunoSEQ multiplex PCR, while TCRdb's copy carries only in-frame clones and drops some. In the table there are about 140,000 clones, roughly four fifths of which are singletons. Sequencing used peripheral blood. Every receptor here comes from an elderly man with acute or convalescent COVID-19. The CDR3 runs from the conserved cysteine through the conserved F or W. A D gene is named only where the DNA matches it firmly. Rows give clone size only sometimes, using once, few, many, or a class for an expanded clone.

clone size,CDR3 length,V gene,J gene,D gene,CDR3 DNA,CDR3 protein
.,14,TRBV3-1/TRBV3-2,TRBJ2-5,TRBD1,TGTGCCAGCAGCCGAAACAGGGGGCCGGAGACCCAGTACTTC,CASSRNRGPETQYF
.,16,TRBV7-6,TRBJ2-7,TRBD1,TGTGCCAGCAGCTTAGGAGGGGGCCCCCCATGGAGGGAGCAGTACTTC,CASSLGGGPPWREQYF
.,13,TRBV25-1,TRBJ1-4,.,TGTGCCAGCCGAGGGCAAGCTAATGAAAAACTGTTTTTT,CASRGQANEKLFF
.,15,TRBV28,TRBJ1-5,.,TGTGCCAGCAGTTCAGGACATAGAAGCAATCAGCCCCAGCATTTT,CASSSGHRSNQPQHF
.,13,TRBV24-1,TRBJ1-5,TRBD1,TGTGGGGACAGGGAGAGTAGCAATCAGCCCCAGCATTTT,CGDRESSNQPQHF
.,16,TRBV28,TRBJ1-1,TRBD1,TGTGCCAGCAGTTTCAGGACAGGGGGCATGAACACTGAAGCTTTCTTT,CASSFRTGGMNTEAFF
few,16,TRBV4-3,TRBJ2-2,.,TGCGCCAGCAGCCCCGCGGGGTTGGCGAACACCGGGGAGCTGTTTTTT,CASSPAGLANTGELFF
.,16,TRBV7-6,TRBJ1-1,TRBD1,TGTGCCAGCAGCTTAATGGCGGGACAGGTTGTCACTGAAGCTTTCTTT,CASSLMAGQVVTEAFF
.,15,TRBV5-1,TRBJ2-3,.,TGCGCCAGCAGCCTAACCGACTCGAGCACAGATACGCAGTATTTT,CASSLTDSSTDTQYF
few,15,TRBV7-2,TRBJ2-4,.,TGTGCCAGCAGCCCCGTGGACAGTCCGGTGGACATTCAGTACTTC,CASSPVDSPVDIQYF
.,16,TRBV9,TRBJ2-5,TRBD2,TGTGCCAGCAGCCCCGGACTAGCGGGGGGGGAAGAGACCCAGTACTTC,CASSPGLAGGEETQYF
.,15,TRBV5-8,TRBJ1-5,TRBD1,TGTGCCAGCAGAAGAATTACAGGGGGCAATCAGCCCCAGCATTTT,CASRRITGGNQPQHF
once,15,TRBV2,TRBJ2-4,.,TGTGCCAGCAGTGGAGATGGGGGGGCCAAAAACATTCAGTACTTC,CASSGDGGAKNIQYF